This T cell receptor (beta chain) was captured in a study of blood T cell repertoires in COVID-19 (dated by TCRdb to 2020 to 2022). A note on the overall study: The collaborator samples originated in the United States, Italy and Spain and spanned the acute and convalescent phases of COVID-19. The material from the prospective study consisted of cDNA or gDNA derived from T cells, B-cell-depleted T cells, or PBMCs. Subjects who had been exposed to COVID-19, were actively infected with it, or had recovered from it provided the deeply sampled blood TCRbeta repertoires that made up the dataset. A freely available public database, intended as a resource for researchers studying the immune response to SARS-CoV-2, is where the repertoires were released. Samples were obtained from the ongoing ImmuneRACE study (first 160 participants) and from some 1,200 subjects provided by 6 global collaborators. Nearly every sample came with metadata listing a de-identified subject ID, COVID-19 status, age in years and sex. HLA class I and class II types, where available, came from metadata supplied by the sample provider rather than from assay-based typing.

Remarks on this clone: Its antigen is still unknown. One base away there is no much larger clone; base qualities are not given.

Clipping removes 5 bases from V and 1 base from J, with 1 as the unmatched junction base count. Its CDR3 holds 14 amino acids, cysteine through phenylalanine. Only the CDR3 region is kept as DNA, spanning 42 bases read in frame from base 1. In the germline V gene, CDR1 corresponds to SGHAT and CDR2 to FQNNGV. The collaborating institutions used their own protocols to collect whole blood in K2EDTA tubes. For TCRbeta analysis, collaborator samples were shipped as frozen whole blood, as isolated PBMCs, or as DNA extracted from either sample type. TCRbeta CDR3 regions were amplified from genomic DNA by means of the immunoSEQ Assay, a bias-controlled multiplex PCR. The original methods were these. The number of nucleated cells in each sample was estimated by amplification of reference gene primers within the assay. Sequence reads were collapsed and filtered to measure the absolute abundance of every unique TCRbeta CDR3 rearrangement. For each sample, productive Simpson clonality was calculated as the square root of Simpson's diversity index over productive rearrangements. TCRdb holds this immuneACCESS table with in-frame rearrangements only. Some clones are missing; in checked studies, unresolved V genes explain under half, and the rest has no known cause. The V and J calls and clone size come from that table; D and trimming were worked out from the DNA. In all, the sample holds about 50,000 clones, and around 83% of those were seen once. The ten largest account for approximately 6% of the sample.

Summary of the overall study and its limitations: The quantity of clinical and demographic metadata differed by source and by participant and was supplied without curation.

This receptor was identified in a woman at least 80 years old with acute or convalescent COVID-19. The V gene is TRBV11-2 and the J gene is TRBJ2-5, with 10 junctional bases fitting TRBD2. The sequencing input was peripheral blood. This receptor carries the CDR3 CASSRTSGQETQYF. Here is the DNA: TGTGCCAGCAGCCGGACTAGCGGCCAAGAGACCCAGTACTTC.